The 23 T cell receptor beta chains in this list originate from one sample, sequenced in a study of early T cells in non-severe SARS-CoV-2 infection. From the 5' RACE reads, TCRdb called clonotypes with MiXCR, one entry per CDR3 protein. The sample has fewer than 9,500 distinct CDR3 sequences; about 4.8% are singletons. Sample: whole blood. Source of these receptors: an adult who was a healthcare worker with PCR-confirmed SARS-CoV-2 infection or an uninfected control (not recorded which).

This clonotype was recorded at least ten times. V gene TRBV6-4 combines with J gene TRBJ2-3, with 7 bases identical to TRBD2. With V trimmed by 3 bases and J by 2 bases, 5 bases remained unmatched. Germline V gives CDR1 MRHNA, CDR2 SNTAGT. This CDR3 is 15 amino acids long. The CDR3 region is CASSETGGFTDTQYF. The CDR3 DNA is TGTGCCAGCAGTGAGACGGGGGGATTCACAGATACGCAGTATTTT.

This clonotype is labeled as medium-sized. This chain connects TRBV11-2 to TRBJ2-3; D is possibly TRBD1 (5 bases). Trimming removed 5 bases from V and 4 bases from J, with 10 bases in between. The CDR3 length is 13 residues. In germline, CDR1 is SGHAT, CDR2 FQNNGV. The CDR3 protein is CASSIVGPDTQYF. CDR3 sequence (DNA): TGTGCCAGCAGCATCGTGGGGCCAGATACGCAGTATTTT.

This clonotype was observed many times. The chain links TRBV24-1 to TRBJ1-1; no clear D gene. Germline CDR1 is KGHDR and CDR2 is SFDVKD. The CDR3 consists of 14 residues. V lost 3 bases and J lost 8, with 15 bases in between. Here the CDR3 DNA reads TGTGCCACCAGTGATCTTGACCGACCTTCGGAAGCTTTCTTT. Translating gives CATSDLDRPSEAFF.

By sample fraction, this clonotype is medium-sized. The rearrangement joins TRBV7-2 to TRBJ2-2, with 12 bases that match TRBD2. This CDR3 spans 19 amino acids. The germline gives CDR1 SGHTA, CDR2 FQGNSA. V shed 5 bases, J shed 6 bases, and the junction held 16 bases outside the gene matches. CDR3 loop: CASSTHRLAGALGPGELFF. In nucleotides, the CDR3 is TGTGCCAGCAGCACACACCGACTAGCGGGGGCCCTCGGGCCCGGGGAGCTGTTTTTT. Full variable domain (missing parts from reference TRBV7-2 and TRBJ2-2): GAGVSQSPSNKVTEKGKDVELRCDPISGHTALYWYRQSLGQGLEFLIYFQGNSAPDKSGLPSDRFSAERTGGSVSTLTIQRTQQEDSAVYLCASSTHRLAGALGPGELFFGEGSRLTVL.

The chain is built from TRBV4-2 and TRBJ2-1; 12 nucleotides line up with TRBD2. CDR3 length: 17 residues. The V gene's germline CDR1 is LGHNA and CDR2 YNFKEQ. The V and J ends lost 4 bases and 1 base, in that order; junction bases with no gene match: 5. In DNA form, the CDR3 reads TGTGCCAGCAGCCCTCTAGCGGGAGGGCCTTCCTACAATGAGCAGTTCTTC. Translation gives CASSPLAGGPSYNEQFF.

The chain combines TRBV9 with TRBJ2-7; the D gene is possibly TRBD2 (6 bases). V was clipped by 6 bases and J by 1 base, with 14 bases between them. The V gene's germline CDR1 is SGDLS and CDR2 YYNGEE. The CDR3 totals 14 residues. The chain's CDR3 is CASTPSAASYEQYF. CDR3 DNA: TGTGCCAGCACCCCTAGCGCTGCTTCCTACGAGCAGTACTTC.

By its share, this clonotype is medium-sized (0.01 to 0.1%). The chain employs TRBV20-1 and TRBJ1-3, with D unresolved. The germline CDR1 and CDR2 sequences are DFQATT and SNEGSKA (reference sequence). Trimming removed 3 bases from V and 0 bases from J, with 15 bases in between. CDR3 length: 16 amino acids. CDR3 in DNA: TGCAGTGCTAGGGGAGCGACCGAGAGCTCTGGAAACACCATATATTTT. It encodes CSARGATESSGNTIYF.

This clonotype has only a few counts. This chain joins TRBV12-3 or TRBV12-4 and TRBJ2-7; D gene unclear. V dropped 2 bases and J dropped 4 bases, with 18 bases sitting between them. This CDR3 has 16 amino acids. For the CDR3, the DNA is TGTGCCAGCAGTTTACATGCGAACGACCCGTTTTACGAGCAGTACTTC. The encoded protein is CASSLHANDPFYEQYF.

There are many counts of this clonotype. This chain connects TRBV7-2 to TRBJ2-2, with D perhaps matching TRBD1 or TRBD2 (5 bases each). Trimming took 3 bases from V and 3 from J, leaving 8 bases between them. This CDR3 spans 14 amino acids. Germline assignment: CDR1 SGHTA and CDR2 FQGNSA. The CDR3 sequence: CASSFGTDTGELFF. CDR3 DNA: TGTGCCAGCAGCTTCGGGACGGACACCGGGGAGCTGTTTTTT. The full variable domain, completed using reference TRBV7-2 and TRBJ2-2, is GAGVSQSPSNKVTEKGKDVELRCDPISGHTALYWYRQSLGQGLEFLIYFQGNSAPDKSGLPSDRFSAERTGGSVSTLTIQRTQQEDSAVYLCASSFGTDTGELFFGEGSRLTVL.

This clonotype is medium-sized. The V gene is TRBV6-1, the J gene TRBJ2-7, with 11 bases aligning to TRBD1. With 5 bases clipped from V and 0 bases from J, the junction kept 9 bases outside the gene matches. Germline CDR1 and CDR2: MNHNS and SASEGT. The CDR3 is 17 residues long. The CDR3 bases are TGTGCCAGCAGTCGGACAGGGGGCATGAGTTCCTCCTACGAGCAGTACTTC. Its protein is CASSRTGGMSSSYEQYF.

There are a few counts of this clonotype. The chain recombines TRBV29-1 with TRBJ2-2, with 10 nucleotides matching TRBD2. From germline, CDR1 is SQVTM and CDR2 ANQGSEA. V shed 4 bases and J 3 bases; nucleotides not matched to a gene: 5. The CDR3 sequence is 15 residues long. Here the CDR3 DNA reads TGCAGCGTTGGCCGGCTAGCGGGAGACACCGGGGAGCTGTTTTTT. Translated: CSVGRLAGDTGELFF.

By sample fraction, this clonotype is medium-sized (0.01 to 0.1%). The chain combines TRBV6-5 with TRBJ1-2, with 7 bases lining up with TRBD1. V lost 6 bases and J lost 1; bases outside the gene matches: 5. The germline V gene encodes CDR1 MNHEY and CDR2 SVGAGI. The CDR3 is 14 residues long. The CDR3 region is CASSPGQYNYGYTF. The CDR3 coding sequence is TGTGCCAGCAGCCCGGGACAGTATAACTATGGCTACACCTTC.

In its sample, this clonotype is medium-sized. The V and J genes are TRBV4-1 and TRBJ2-3; weak D call: TRBD1 (6 bases). The V gene's germline CDR1 is MGHRA and CDR2 YSYEKL. The V and J ends lost 4 bases and 0 bases respectively, with 14 bases between them. There are 16 residues in the CDR3. CDR3 protein: CASSPIQGPSTDTQYF. The CDR3 nucleotides read TGCGCCAGCAGCCCGATACAGGGTCCCAGCACAGATACGCAGTATTTT.

There are many counts of this clonotype. V gene TRBV27 combines with J gene TRBJ2-7; a possible D gene is TRBD2 (6 bases). Trimming pared 5 bases from V and 4 bases from J, leaving 12 bases between. The length of the CDR3 is 13 residues. Germline lookup yields CDR1 MNHEY and CDR2 SMNVEV (reference sequence). The CDR3 is CASSPLAPYEQYF. The CDR3 DNA is TGTGCCAGCAGTCCACTAGCTCCTTACGAGCAGTACTTC.

By its share, this clonotype is medium-sized. The CDR3 loop reads CASSDSFRGANVLTF. The DNA of the CDR3 is TGTGCCAGCAGTGACTCGTTCCGCGGGGCCAACGTCCTGACTTTC. The chain joins TRBV6-4 to TRBJ2-6; no clear D. The CDR3 has 15 residues. The V and J ends lost 0 bases and 4 bases respectively, with 7 bases between them. Germline loops: CDR1 MRHNA, CDR2 SNTAGT.

This clonotype was seen ten or more times. The V gene is TRBV7-2, the J gene TRBJ1-1; possible D gene TRBD1, 5 bases. Germline-derived CDR1 and CDR2 are SGHTA and FQGNSA. The CDR3 contains 14 residues. V dropped 5 bases and J dropped 4 bases, with 14 bases sitting between them. CDR3 sequence reads: CASSHYRDGTEAFF. DNA of the CDR3: TGTGCCAGCAGCCACTACCGGGACGGCACTGAAGCTTTCTTT.

Within the sample, this clonotype is medium-sized. The chain combines TRBV3-1 with TRBJ2-6; D gene uncertain. The germline gives CDR1 LGHDT, CDR2 YNNKEL (reference sequence). This CDR3 is 17 amino acids long. Trimming removed 0 bases from V and 0 bases from J, with 9 bases in between. The CDR3 loop is CASSQDRGVSGANVLTF. CDR3 bases: TGTGCCAGCAGCCAAGATCGTGGGGTCTCTGGGGCCAACGTCCTGACTTTC.

This clonotype has just one count. J is TRBJ2-7 and V is TRBV3-1; D is possibly TRBD1 or TRBD2 (5 bases each). The CDR3 has 15 amino acids. Trimming took 0 bases from V and 5 from J, leaving 14 bases between them. Looked up from germline, CDR1 is LGHDT and CDR2 is YNNKEL (reference sequence). CDR3 protein: CASSQDSGPGNEQYF. As DNA, the CDR3 is TGTGCCAGCAGCCAAGATTCGGGGCCAGGGAACGAGCAGTACTTC.

In this sample, this clonotype is medium-sized. In DNA, the CDR3 is TGTGCCAGCAGTCCCGTAGCGGGAGGCGAGACCCAGTACTTC. Translated, it gives CASSPVAGGETQYF. V usage is TRBV3-1 and J usage is TRBJ2-5; 10 positions agree with TRBD2. The germline gives CDR1 LGHDT, CDR2 YNNKEL (reference sequence). The CDR3 consists of 14 residues. V was clipped by 6 bases and J by 5 bases; unmatched bases: 6.

The table lists this clonotype with many counts. The chain couples TRBV7-2 to TRBJ2-7, with a weak D call TRBD2 (6 bases). V lost 1 base and J 3 bases, leaving 16 bases between the germline ends. This CDR3 spans 16 amino acids. Germline-derived CDR1 and CDR2 are SGHTA and FQGNSA. CDR3 DNA: TGTGCCAGCAGCTTAGAGGCGGGAATAGGAGACTACGAGCAGTACTTC. Translating gives CASSLEAGIGDYEQYF.

This clonotype occurred many times. One junction end disagrees with the germline gene, perhaps due to a read error. V usage is TRBV27 and J usage is TRBJ2-7; 9 bases are shared with TRBD1. Germline CDR1 and CDR2: MNHEY and SMNVEV (reference sequence). The CDR3 totals 15 residues. The chain's CDR3 is CAGSLSQGASYEQYF. CDR3 DNA: TGTGCCGGCAGTTTATCACAGGGGGCGAGCTACGAGCAGTACTTC.

The V gene is TRBV7-2, the J gene TRBJ2-4; D remains ambiguous. CDR3 length: 15 amino acids. V was pared by 4 bases and J by 0 bases, with 10 bases between. Germline V gene data show CDR1 as SGHTA and CDR2 as FQGNSA. This chain's CDR3 is CASSSALGAKNIQYF. For the CDR3, the DNA is TGTGCCAGCAGCTCAGCCCTAGGAGCCAAAAACATTCAGTACTTC.

This clonotype was counted only a few times. CDR3 coding DNA: TGCAGCGTTGGGAGCGCCCAAGAGACCCAGTACTTC. It encodes CSVGSAQETQYF. The chain carries TRBV29-1 and TRBJ2-5; D is unresolved. Germline CDR1 SQVTM, CDR2 ANQGSEA. The CDR3 runs 12 residues. V lost 4 bases to trimming and J lost 1 base, with 7 bases between them.